This is a list of T cell receptor beta chains from one sample in a study of shared clonotypes between healthy human individuals. Assay: immunoSEQ multiplex PCR; the TCRdb copy retains only in-frame clones and omits some. Among about 2.1 million clones listed, 93% were seen once. The sample was naive CD8+ T cells from PBMCs. These receptor sequences come from a man younger than 35 in good health. Some clones in this sample may be carry-over from other donors' samples. CDR3s include the opening cysteine and the closing phenylalanine or tryptophan. D genes are given only for firm matches.

v_call	cdr3_length	j_call	d_call	cdr3_aa
TRBV11-3	15	TRBJ2-7	TRBD2	CASSLEYGRAYEQYF
TRBV7-9	14	TRBJ2-7	-	CASSLGRGAYEQYF
TRBV19	13	TRBJ2-1	TRBD2	CASSLAENNEQFF
TRBV4-1	12	TRBJ2-3	-	CASSLSTDTQYF
TRBV5-1	15	TRBJ2-1	TRBD2	CASSLHSSGSNEQFF
TRBV7-3	14	TRBJ2-1	-	CASSLMSADNEQFF
TRBV30	14	TRBJ2-3	-	CAWSVRPHTDTQYF
TRBV9	13	TRBJ2-5	-	CASSVIPGETQYF
TRBV7-3	16	TRBJ2-3	-	CASSPARDRSTDTQYF
TRBV28	13	TRBJ1-2	TRBD1	CASSPHRGEGYTF
TRBV7-3	15	TRBJ1-1	-	CASSLTGGIGTEAFF
TRBV27	16	TRBJ2-7	TRBD2	CASSALGAGEIYEQYF
TRBV29-1	17	TRBJ2-1	TRBD2	CSVVLLAGGVYIDEQFF
TRBV4-1	16	TRBJ1-5	TRBD1	CASSQDNGQGIEPQHF
TRBV9	17	TRBJ2-3	TRBD2	CASSADGTSGFTDTQYF
TRBV18	12	TRBJ2-5	-	CASSPTQETQYF
TRBV10-1	16	TRBJ1-5	-	CASSELRVSGNQPQHF
TRBV5-5	16	TRBJ2-7	TRBD1	CASSARDSSLFDEQYF
TRBV18	14	TRBJ2-1	-	CASSPSDSYNEQFF
TRBV4-3	15	TRBJ2-7	-	CASSPGAGRNNEQYF
TRBV30	14	TRBJ2-6	-	CAWSPGSGANVLTF
TRBV7-9	12	TRBJ2-7	-	CASSPGSNEQYF